The entry that follows covers one T cell receptor beta chain sequence. Its antigen is as yet unknown. This entry belongs to a study of T cell responses to AZD1222 COVID-19 vaccine. General study points: Along spike, vaccine-associated CD4 TCRs were found throughout, with dominance at 160-218 and 743-854. Samples come after the peak T cell response, not at day 14. Spike-specific TCR breadth and depth grew following two AZD1222 doses.

The repertoire was sequenced with immunoSEQ multiplex PCR; TCRdb's copy has only in-frame clones and lacks some. The table lists around 120,000 clones, roughly 90% of them singletons. This CDR3 is built from 12 residues. V was clipped by 5 bases and J by 8 bases, with 8 bases between them. Germline CDR1 is SGHDT and CDR2 is YYEEEE. The specimen was peripheral blood, collected on day 0 of AZD1222 vaccination. This sequence originates from an adult in good health. The V and J genes are TRBV5-6 and TRBJ1-6, with D possibly being TRBD1 (5 bases). The DNA of the CDR3 is TGTGCCAGCAGTCCGGGGGATTCACCCCTCCACTTT. This codes for CASSPGDSPLHF.